This entry features one T cell receptor (beta chain) sequence. The antigen is undetermined. This could be a read error, since a much larger clone is one nucleotide away. Because it lacks the conserved phenylalanine or tryptophan at the end, this CDR3 is likely a read error. This library used roughly 370 ng RNA and molecular barcoded adaptors spanning alpha/delta and beta/gamma chains. Using its own MiXCR run on the reads, TCRdb lists one record per CDR3 protein. The sample yields more than 35,000 distinct CDR3 sequences, roughly an eighth seen once. The record originates from a study of read filtering for tumor transcriptome and immune sequencing. Background on the study: The cohort had roughly 16 men and about 15 women aged roughly 47 to 85, mean roughly 66 years. IR-seq gave about 3.5 to 11 million TCR reads per sample; RNA-seq gave about 80 to 1,400.

Trimming took 6 bases from V and 4 from J, leaving 18 bases between them. From germline, CDR1 is MNHNS and CDR2 SASEGT. The CDR3 is made up of 15 amino acids. Study conclusions and caveats: Single-read clonotypes: roughly 80% of IR-seq clonotypes (roughly 3.2% of reads), 74.6% of RNA-seq clonotypes (roughly 43% of reads).

The TCR sequence derives from a donor over 35 with multiple myeloma. V usage is TRBV6-1 and J usage is TRBJ2-5, with D perhaps matching TRBD2 (6 bases). Input material: a population of CD138-negative cells sorted from bone marrow. The CDR3 nucleotides are TGTGCCAGCAGCCCACTGGGGGGAGATGTAGAGACCCAGTACTAC. It specifies CASSPLGGDVETQYY.